This passage covers 27 T cell receptor beta chains from one sample sequenced in a study of CXCR3-negative and CXCR3-positive naive CD8 T cells. UMI-labeled TRB cDNA libraries were prepared by 5' RACE. TCRdb reanalyzed the 5' RACE reads, giving one entry per CDR3 protein sequence and no DNA. The repertoire table contains about 120,000 distinct CDR3 sequences. The sequenced material came from naive CXCR3- CD8+ T cells from blood. Subset: CD45RO-CCR7+CD27+CD95- naive CD8+ T cells lacking CXCR3 (TNR3-). The receptors derive from a human donor in good health. Some clones in this sample may be carry-over from other donors' samples.

This chain connects TRBV28 to TRBJ2-1; the D gene TCRdb calls, TRBD1, cannot be checked with no DNA. The CDR3 is 15 amino acids. The V gene's germline CDR1 is MDHEN and CDR2 SYDVKM. CDR3 loop: CASSLIAPSYNEQFF.

The chain employs TRBV5-1 and TRBJ2-7. The CDR3 consists of 14 residues. CDR1 and CDR2 (germline): SGHRS, YFSETQ. CDR3 residues: CASSPRVFSYEQYF.

The chain is built from TRBV7-9 and TRBJ2-5. Germline V lookup: CDR1 SEHNR, CDR2 FQNEAQ (reference sequence). CDR3 length equals 12 residues. The CDR3 region is CASTSGEETQYF.

The CDR3 loop reads CSARSDREYEQYF. J is TRBJ2-7 and V is TRBV20-1; the TCRdb call, TRBD1, lacks DNA for checking. The CDR3 contains 13 residues. Germline loops: CDR1 DFQATT, CDR2 SNEGSKA (reference sequence).

The chain joins TRBV2 to TRBJ2-1; no DNA is available, so the TRBD2 call from TCRdb remains unchecked. Germline V CDR1 and CDR2: SNHLY, FYNNEI. The CDR3 consists of 14 residues. The CDR3: CASRPGLAFNEQFF.

The genes are TRBV27 and TRBJ1-1. Germline CDR1 is MNHEY and CDR2 is SMNVEV (reference sequence). The CDR3 runs to 14 residues. The CDR3 sequence is CASSPLLANTEAFF.

The chain combines TRBV14 with TRBJ2-3. CDR1 SGHDN and CDR2 FVKESK come from the germline V gene. This CDR3 has 15 residues. The CDR3: CASSQGTVRTDTQYF.

The genes are TRBV7-6 and TRBJ2-1; TCRdb designates TRBD1, a call that cannot be tested without DNA. CDR1 and CDR2 from the germline V gene are SGHVS and FNYEAQ. The CDR3 has 14 amino acids. This CDR3 is CASSLQGQEGEQFF.

The chain employs TRBV11-1 and TRBJ2-1; there is no DNA to check the TCRdb D call of TRBD1. Germline CDR1 and CDR2: SGHAT and FQDESV (reference sequence). The length of the CDR3 is 16 residues. The CDR3 loop reads CASRGARNLLYNEQFF.

CDR3 loop: CASERRGAYNEQFF. This chain connects TRBV12-3 or TRBV12-4 to TRBJ2-1; TCRdb gives TRBD1 as the D gene, but with no DNA this cannot be confirmed. The CDR3 runs 14 residues.

The chain recombines TRBV6-2 or TRBV6-3 with TRBJ2-7; TCRdb designates TRBD1, a call that cannot be tested without DNA. This CDR3 spans 13 amino acids. Germline CDR1 MNHEY, CDR2 SVGEGT. The chain's CDR3 is CASSYSDSYEQYF.

This sequence joins TRBV5-1 and TRBJ2-7; TCRdb's assignment of TRBD1 cannot be checked, as there is no DNA. This CDR3 has 14 residues. Per germline, CDR1 SGHRS and CDR2 YFSETQ. CDR3 protein: CASSFGQGYYEQYF.

The chain couples TRBV14 to TRBJ2-7; absent DNA, TCRdb's TRBD2 call cannot be checked. The CDR3 loop spans 16 amino acids. Germline values: CDR1 SGHDN, CDR2 FVKESK. Here the CDR3 reads CASSLGTSAYSYEQYF.

The rearrangement links TRBV9 to TRBJ1-4; TCRdb names TRBD1, which stays unverified in the absence of DNA. Germline CDR1 SGDLS, CDR2 YYNGEE. CDR3 length: 14 amino acids. This CDR3 reads CASSVSGVFEKLFF.

CDR3 region: CASSLRGTGVYEQYF. The V gene is TRBV27, the J gene TRBJ2-7; TCRdb's D call, TRBD1, is unchecked because there is no DNA. The CDR3 runs 15 residues. From germline, CDR1 is MNHEY and CDR2 SMNVEV (reference sequence).

The V gene is TRBV5-1, the J gene TRBJ1-5. The CDR3 loop spans 13 amino acids. Germline V gene sequence: CDR1 SGHRS, CDR2 YFSETQ. Here the CDR3 reads CASSFGSDQPQHF.

This rearrangement joins TRBV23-1 to TRBJ2-6. TRBV23-1 falls under the ORF class, with uncertain function. This CDR3 is built from 18 residues. The CDR3 region is CASSQFHGVCSGANVLTF.

V usage is TRBV27 and J usage is TRBJ2-2; without DNA, the TCRdb call of TRBD1 cannot be checked. Germline CDR1 and CDR2: MNHEY and SMNVEV (reference sequence). The CDR3 totals 15 residues. The CDR3 sequence is CASSFVTGYTGELFF.

The rearrangement links TRBV5-1 to TRBJ2-2; TCRdb calls TRBD1, which cannot be checked without DNA. In germline, CDR1 is SGHRS, CDR2 YFSETQ. The CDR3 has 14 amino acids. The chain's CDR3 is CASSFDRGTGELFF.

The chain recombines TRBV11-2 with TRBJ2-5; TCRdb's D call, TRBD2, is unchecked because there is no DNA. Germline V gives CDR1 SGHAT, CDR2 FQNNGV. The CDR3 extends over 12 amino acids. CDR3 protein: CASSSLDYTQYF.

The rearrangement uses TRBV12-3 or TRBV12-4 and TRBJ2-1; TCRdb lists TRBD1, though no DNA is available to test this call. The CDR3 is 13 residues long. CDR3 residues: CASSSPGYNEQFF.

This chain connects TRBV29-1 to TRBJ2-1. CDR1 and CDR2 from the germline V gene are SQVTM and ANQGSEA. CDR3 length equals 11 residues. The CDR3 sequence: CSVGPFNEQFF.

This rearrangement joins TRBV29-1 to TRBJ2-1. Germline CDR1 is SQVTM and CDR2 is ANQGSEA. CDR3 length equals 13 residues. This CDR3 reads CSGSYSSYNEQFF.

The chain uses TRBV20-1 and TRBJ2-7; TCRdb picks TRBD1, but there is no DNA to check that call. Germline V gene lookup returns CDR1 DFQATT and CDR2 SNEGSKA (reference sequence). The CDR3 has 12 amino acids. The CDR3 loop reads CSARGVRGEQYF.

This chain connects TRBV7-2 to TRBJ1-1. Germline lookup yields CDR1 SGHTA and CDR2 FQGNSA. The CDR3 is made up of 14 amino acids. The CDR3 is CASNEDELNTEAFF.

V and J are TRBV7-3 and TRBJ2-2; TCRdb picks TRBD2, but there is no DNA to check that call. The CDR3 is 17 amino acids. Germline CDR1 and CDR2: SGHTA and FQGTGA. CDR3 sequence: CASSLVGSGSYTGELFF.

The chain joins TRBV4-1 to TRBJ1-1; TCRdb gives TRBD1 as the D gene, but with no DNA this cannot be confirmed. The CDR3 sequence is 14 residues long. Germline loops: CDR1 MGHRA, CDR2 YSYEKL. The CDR3 region is CASSQETGITEAFF.